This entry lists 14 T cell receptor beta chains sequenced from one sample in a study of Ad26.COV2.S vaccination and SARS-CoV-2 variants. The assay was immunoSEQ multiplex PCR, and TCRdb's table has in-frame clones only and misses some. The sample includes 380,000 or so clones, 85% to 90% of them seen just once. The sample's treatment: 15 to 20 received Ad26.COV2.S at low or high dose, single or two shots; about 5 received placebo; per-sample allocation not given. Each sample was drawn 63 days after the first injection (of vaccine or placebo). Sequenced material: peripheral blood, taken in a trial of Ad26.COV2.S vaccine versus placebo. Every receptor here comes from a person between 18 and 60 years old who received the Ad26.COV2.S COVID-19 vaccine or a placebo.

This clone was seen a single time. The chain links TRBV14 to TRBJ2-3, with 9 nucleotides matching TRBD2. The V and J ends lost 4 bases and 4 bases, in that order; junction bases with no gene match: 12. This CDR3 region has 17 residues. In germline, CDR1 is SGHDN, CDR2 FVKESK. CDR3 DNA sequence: TGTGCCAGCAGCCGCCGGCTGGCGGGAGGGACCGCAGATACGCAGTATTTT. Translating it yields CASSRRLAGGTADTQYF.

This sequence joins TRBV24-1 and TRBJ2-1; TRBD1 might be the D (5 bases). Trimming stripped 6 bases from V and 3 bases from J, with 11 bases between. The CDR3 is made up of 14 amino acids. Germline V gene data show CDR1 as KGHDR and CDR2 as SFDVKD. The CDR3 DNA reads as TGTGCCACCAGTTCCGGAAGGGGCTACAATGAGCAGTTCTTC. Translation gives CATSSGRGYNEQFF.

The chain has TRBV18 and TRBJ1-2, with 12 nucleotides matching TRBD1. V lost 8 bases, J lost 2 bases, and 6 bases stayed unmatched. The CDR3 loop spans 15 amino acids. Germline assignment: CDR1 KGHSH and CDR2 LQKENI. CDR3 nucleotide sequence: TGTGCCAGCCGCCGGGACAGGGGGCGCAACTATGGCTACACCTTC. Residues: CASRRDRGRNYGYTF.

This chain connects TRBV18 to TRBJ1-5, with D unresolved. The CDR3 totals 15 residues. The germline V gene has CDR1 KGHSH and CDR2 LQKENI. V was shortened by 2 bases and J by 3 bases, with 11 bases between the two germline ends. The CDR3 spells CASSPRADSNQPQHF. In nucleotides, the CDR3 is TGTGCCAGCTCACCAAGGGCAGATTCCAATCAGCCCCAGCATTTT.

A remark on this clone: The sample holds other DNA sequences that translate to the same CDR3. In DNA, the CDR3 is TGTGCCAGCTCACCCCGTGGACAGAACAATGAGCAGTTCTTC. Its translation is CASSPRGQNNEQFF. This chain uses TRBV18 with TRBJ2-1; D is perhaps TRBD1 (6 bases). Trimming took 3 bases from V and 5 from J, leaving 11 bases between them. CDR3 length equals 14 residues. Per the germline V gene, CDR1 is KGHSH and CDR2 is LQKENI.

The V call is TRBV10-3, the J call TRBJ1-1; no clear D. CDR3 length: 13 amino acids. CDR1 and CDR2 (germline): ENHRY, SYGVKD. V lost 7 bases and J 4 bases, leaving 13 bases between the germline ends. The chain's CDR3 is CAITEEGGTEAFF. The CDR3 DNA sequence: TGTGCCATCACCGAGGAGGGAGGCACTGAAGCTTTCTTT.

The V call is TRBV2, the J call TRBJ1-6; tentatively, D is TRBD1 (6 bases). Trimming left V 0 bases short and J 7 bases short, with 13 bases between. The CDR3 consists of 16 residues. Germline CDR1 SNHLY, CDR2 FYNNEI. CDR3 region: CASSEAPGGRNSPLHF. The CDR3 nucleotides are TGTGCCAGCAGTGAAGCGCCGGGGGGCCGGAATTCACCCCTCCACTTT. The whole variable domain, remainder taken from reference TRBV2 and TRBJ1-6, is EPEVTQTPSHQVTQMGQEVILRCVPISNHLYFYWYRQILGQKVEFLVSFYNNEISEKSEIFDDQFSVERPDGSNFTLKIRSTKLEDSAMYFCASSEAPGGRNSPLHFGNGTRLTVT.

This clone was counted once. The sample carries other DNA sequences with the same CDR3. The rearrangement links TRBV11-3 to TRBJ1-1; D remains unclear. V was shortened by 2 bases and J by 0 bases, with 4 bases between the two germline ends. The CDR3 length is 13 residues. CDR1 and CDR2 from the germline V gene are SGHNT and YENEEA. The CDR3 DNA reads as TGTGCCAGCAGCTTAACGGTGAACACTGAAGCTTTCTTT. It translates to CASSLTVNTEAFF.

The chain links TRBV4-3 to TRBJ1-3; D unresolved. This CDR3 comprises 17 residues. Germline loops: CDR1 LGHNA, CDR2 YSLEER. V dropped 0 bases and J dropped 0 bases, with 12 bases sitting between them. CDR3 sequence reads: CASSQDMIGNSGNTIYF. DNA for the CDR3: TGCGCCAGCAGCCAAGATATGATAGGTAACTCTGGAAACACCATATATTTT.

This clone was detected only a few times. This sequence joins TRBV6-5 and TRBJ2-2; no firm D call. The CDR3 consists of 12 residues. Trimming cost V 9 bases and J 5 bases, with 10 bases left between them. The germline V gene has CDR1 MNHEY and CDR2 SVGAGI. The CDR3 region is CASRVITGELFF. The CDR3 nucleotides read TGTGCCAGTCGGGTCATAACCGGGGAGCTGTTTTTT.

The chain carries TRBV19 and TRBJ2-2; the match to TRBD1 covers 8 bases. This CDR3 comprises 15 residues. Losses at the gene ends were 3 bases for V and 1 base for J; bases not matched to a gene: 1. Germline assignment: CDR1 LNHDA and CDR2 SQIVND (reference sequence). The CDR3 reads CASSIGTGNTGELFF. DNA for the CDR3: TGTGCCAGTAGTATCGGGACAGGGAACACCGGGGAGCTGTTTTTT.

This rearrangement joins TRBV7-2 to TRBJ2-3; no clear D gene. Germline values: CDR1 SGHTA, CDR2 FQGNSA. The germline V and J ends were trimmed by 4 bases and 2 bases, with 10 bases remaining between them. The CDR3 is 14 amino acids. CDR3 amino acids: CASSSPPNTDTQYF. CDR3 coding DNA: TGTGCCAGCAGCTCCCCCCCCAACACAGATACGCAGTATTTT.

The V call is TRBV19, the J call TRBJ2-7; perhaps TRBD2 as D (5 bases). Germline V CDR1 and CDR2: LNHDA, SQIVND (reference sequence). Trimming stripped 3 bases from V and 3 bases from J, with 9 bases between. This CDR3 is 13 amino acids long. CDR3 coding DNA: TGTGCCAGTAGTATCACTAGGAGCTACGAGCAGTACTTC. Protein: CASSITRSYEQYF.

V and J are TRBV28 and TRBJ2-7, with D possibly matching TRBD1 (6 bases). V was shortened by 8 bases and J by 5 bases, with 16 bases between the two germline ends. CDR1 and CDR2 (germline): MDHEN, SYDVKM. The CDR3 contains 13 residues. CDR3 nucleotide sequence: TGTGCCAGCGGAATACAGGGAGTCCACGAGCAGTACTTC. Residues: CASGIQGVHEQYF.